One and the same sample provided the 29 T cell receptor beta chains below, sequenced in a study of cytomegalovirus exposure and HLA in healthy donors. Some clones are missing from TCRdb's copy, which holds only in-frame ones; the method was immunoSEQ multiplex PCR. The sample records about 160,000 clones, around 96% being singletons. The sequenced sample consisted of PBMCs. The receptors were sampled from a woman aged 18-29 years in good health and CMV-seronegative.

The genes are TRBV5-6 and TRBJ2-1; perhaps TRBD2 as D (5 bases). This CDR3 has 14 amino acids. CDR1 and CDR2 (germline): SGHDT, YYEEEE. Trimming left V 4 bases short and J 7 bases short, with 15 bases between. The CDR3 region is CASSPDAGGNEQFF. CDR3 bases: TGTGCCAGCAGCCCCGACGCGGGCGGGAATGAGCAGTTCTTC. Looking up the rest from reference TRBV5-6 and TRBJ2-1 gives the full variable domain: DAGVTQSPTHLIKTRGQQVTLRCSPKSGHDTVSWYQQALGQGPQFIFQYYEEEERQRGNFPDRFSGHQFPNYSSELNVNALLLGDSALYLCASSPDAGGNEQFFGPGTRLTVL.

V gene TRBV18 combines with J gene TRBJ1-6, with 8 positions matching TRBD1. Germline V gene data show CDR1 as KGHSH and CDR2 as LQKENI. With 1 base clipped from V and 7 bases from J, the junction kept 6 bases outside the gene matches. The CDR3 contains 16 residues. CDR3 amino acids: CASSPQPRTGNSPLHF. The DNA of the CDR3 is TGTGCCAGCTCACCACAACCCAGGACAGGGAATTCACCCCTCCACTTT. Complete variable domain (other parts from reference TRBV18 and TRBJ1-6): NAGVMQNPRHLVRRRGQEARLRCSPMKGHSHVYWYRQLPEEGLKFMVYLQKENIIDESGMPKERFSAEFPKEGPSILRIQQVVRGDSAAYFCASSPQPRTGNSPLHFGNGTRLTVT.

The chain joins TRBV5-1 to TRBJ2-7; 10 bases match TRBD2. J gave up 0 bases and V 2 bases, and 8 bases lay outside the gene matches. In germline, CDR1 is SGHRS, CDR2 YFSETQ. There are 17 residues in the CDR3. The CDR3 region has the DNA TGCGCCAGCAGCTTAGGCAAACTAGCGGGGAGCTCCTACGAGCAGTACTTC. Translation: CASSLGKLAGSSYEQYF.

The genes are TRBV29-1 and TRBJ1-2, with D tentatively TRBD1 (6 bases). The CDR3 totals 15 residues. Trimming removed 4 bases at V and 0 bases at J, with 15 bases between. Germline V lookup: CDR1 SQVTM, CDR2 ANQGSEA. CDR3 sequence (DNA): TGCAGCGTTGGTGCCCAGGGGATCCCTAACTATGGCTACACCTTC. It codes for CSVGAQGIPNYGYTF.

The J gene is TRBJ2-3, the V gene TRBV6-5; possible D gene TRBD2, 5 bases. V lost 3 bases to trimming and J lost 3 bases, with 13 bases between them. The CDR3 extends over 15 amino acids. Germline values: CDR1 MNHEY, CDR2 SVGAGI. CDR3 sequence: CASSYEGPSTDTQYF. DNA of the CDR3: TGTGCCAGCAGTTATGAGGGTCCGAGTACAGATACGCAGTATTTT.

This chain uses TRBV7-9 with TRBJ1-5; TRBD1 matches at 7 bases. Germline lookup yields CDR1 SEHNR and CDR2 FQNEAQ (reference sequence). J lost 4 bases, V lost 1 base, and 7 bases had no gene match. This CDR3 has 16 residues. The CDR3 region has the DNA TGTGCCAGCAGCTTAGGATCCGGACAGGATAATCAGCCCCAGCATTTT. Translation gives CASSLGSGQDNQPQHF.

The chain is built from TRBV7-3 and TRBJ1-1, with 8 bases fitting TRBD1. Trimming removed 2 bases from V and 4 bases from J; junction bases left unmatched: 6. Germline CDR1 and CDR2: SGHTA and FQGTGA. The CDR3 is 15 residues long. The CDR3 spells CASSLEQGASTEAFF. The CDR3 DNA follows: TGTGCCAGCAGCTTAGAGCAGGGGGCGAGCACTGAAGCTTTCTTT.

This chain joins TRBV10-3 and TRBJ2-7; 9 bases agree with TRBD1. Germline V gene sequence: CDR1 ENHRY, CDR2 SYGVKD. The CDR3 spans 17 residues. The J segment lost 1 base and the V segment lost 0 bases, leaving 7 bases of the junction unmatched. Written as DNA, the CDR3 is TGTGCCATCAGTGAGTCGCCGGACAGGGGACAATCCTACGAGCAGTACTTC. This encodes CAISESPDRGQSYEQYF.

The gene calls are TRBV5-1 and TRBJ1-3; the D is unclear. CDR3 length: 16 residues. The V and J ends lost 1 base and 1 base respectively, with 12 bases between them. Germline assignment: CDR1 SGHRS and CDR2 YFSETQ. CDR3 DNA sequence: TGCGCCAGCAGCTTGCTCGGGGAAGGGTCTGGAAACACCATATATTTT. Translated: CASSLLGEGSGNTIYF. Full variable domain (missing parts from reference TRBV5-1 and TRBJ1-3): KAGVTQTPRYLIKTRGQQVTLSCSPISGHRSVSWYQQTPGQGLQFLFEYFSETQRNKGNFPGRFSGRQFSNSRSEMNVSTLELGDSALYLCASSLLGEGSGNTIYFGEGSWLTVV.

The CDR3 loop reads CASSPTQGSVETQYF. In DNA, the CDR3 is TGTGCCAGCAGCCCCACCCAGGGGAGCGTGGAGACCCAGTACTTC. This chain connects TRBV6-5 to TRBJ2-5; possible D gene TRBD1, 6 bases. CDR1 MNHEY and CDR2 SVGAGI come from the germline V gene. V lost 6 bases and J 5 bases, leaving 19 bases between the germline ends. CDR3 size: 15 residues.

The count of this clone is one. This chain connects TRBV18 to TRBJ1-1; D perhaps matches TRBD1 (5 bases). Looked up from germline, CDR1 is KGHSH and CDR2 is LQKENI. V lost 2 bases, J lost 7 bases, and 14 bases lay in between. This CDR3 spans 14 amino acids. This CDR3 reads CASSPFLGEDEAFF. CDR3 nucleotide sequence: TGTGCCAGCTCACCATTCTTAGGGGAAGATGAAGCTTTCTTT.

This chain joins TRBV6-6 and TRBJ1-2, with D possibly TRBD1 on 6 matching bases. Germline loops: CDR1 MNHNY, CDR2 SVGAGI (reference sequence). V was trimmed by 6 bases and J by 1 base, leaving 18 bases between them. The CDR3 loop spans 16 amino acids. CDR3: CASRTAGVPGNYGYTF. In nucleotides, the CDR3 is TGTGCCAGCAGGACGGCAGGGGTGCCGGGTAACTATGGCTACACCTTC.

V and J are TRBV19 and TRBJ2-1, with 8 bases fitting TRBD2. V trimming: 3 bases; J trimming: 3 bases; junction bases outside the gene matches: 4. The CDR3 spans 15 residues. Germline V CDR1 and CDR2: LNHDA, SQIVND (reference sequence). The CDR3 coding sequence is TGTGCCAGTAGTATTACTAGCGGCAACTACAATGAGCAGTTCTTC. This encodes CASSITSGNYNEQFF.

The chain carries TRBV7-2 and TRBJ1-5, with a weak D call TRBD1 (5 bases). The germline V gene encodes CDR1 SGHTA and CDR2 FQGNSA. V was shortened by 4 bases and J by 9 bases, with 13 bases between the two germline ends. The CDR3 consists of 13 residues. CDR3 sequence: CASSSTQARPQHF. For the CDR3, the DNA is TGTGCCAGCAGCTCCACACAGGCGCGGCCCCAGCATTTT.

This chain connects TRBV5-1 to TRBJ2-2; 11 bases align to TRBD1. Losses at the gene ends were 3 bases for V and 3 bases for J; bases not matched to a gene: 4. Per the germline V gene, CDR1 is SGHRS and CDR2 is YFSETQ. The CDR3 spans 16 residues. The CDR3 DNA reads as TGCGCCAGCAGCTCGGACAGGGGGCTCGACACCGGGGAGCTGTTTTTT. Translation: CASSSDRGLDTGELFF.

The chain carries TRBV19 and TRBJ1-1; D gene uncertain. The V and J ends lost 3 bases and 3 bases respectively, with 14 bases between them. Germline V gene sequence: CDR1 LNHDA, CDR2 SQIVND (reference sequence). The CDR3 spans 15 residues. In nucleotides, the CDR3 is TGTGCCAGTAGTATTTATCGGAATCGGGACACTGAAGCTTTCTTT. Translated, it gives CASSIYRNRDTEAFF.

The chain links TRBV19 to TRBJ2-1; D call uncertain. The CDR3 is 13 residues long. Between the trimmed V and J ends, which lost 6 bases and 8 bases, there was a span of 14 bases. Germline lookup yields CDR1 LNHDA and CDR2 SQIVND (reference sequence). CDR3 DNA sequence: TGTGCCAGTAGAGATACACCCGCCGATGAGCAGTTCTTC. It specifies CASRDTPADEQFF.

The chain joins TRBV15 to TRBJ2-5, with TRBD2 as a possible D gene (7 bases). The CDR3 consists of 15 residues. V lost 9 bases, J lost 2 bases, and 19 bases lay in between. Germline lookup yields CDR1 LNHNV and CDR2 YYDKDF (reference sequence). The CDR3 loop reads CATHLGGQGQETQYF. The CDR3 coding sequence is TGTGCCACTCACCTCGGGGGGCAGGGGCAAGAGACCCAGTACTTC.

The gene calls are TRBV5-4 and TRBJ1-2, with unresolved D. This CDR3 comprises 12 residues. Germline V lookup: CDR1 SGHNT, CDR2 YYREEE (reference sequence). V dropped 4 bases and J dropped 4 bases, with 8 bases sitting between them. The CDR3 DNA follows: TGTGCCAGCAGCCTTCCTCCCTATGGCTACACCTTC. It translates to CASSLPPYGYTF.

The chain has TRBV5-1 and TRBJ2-3; 7 bases are shared with TRBD2. The V gene end was trimmed by 0 bases and the J gene end by 3 bases; junction bases not matched to a gene: 7. CDR1 and CDR2 (germline): SGHRS, YFSETQ. The CDR3 totals 16 residues. CDR3 in amino acids: CASSLVGGEGTDTQYF. CDR3 DNA sequence: TGCGCCAGCAGCTTGGTAGGCGGGGAGGGTACAGATACGCAGTATTTT.

The V call is TRBV7-9, the J call TRBJ2-6; the D is unclear. The germline gives CDR1 SEHNR, CDR2 FQNEAQ (reference sequence). This CDR3 comprises 15 residues. V dropped 2 bases and J dropped 0 bases, with 5 bases sitting between them. The DNA of the CDR3 is TGTGCCAGCAGCTTATCAGTCTCTGGGGCCAACGTCCTGACTTTC. This encodes CASSLSVSGANVLTF.

V gene TRBV7-3 combines with J gene TRBJ2-1; TRBD2 aligns across 14 bases. The CDR3 runs to 17 residues. Germline V gene lookup returns CDR1 SGHTA and CDR2 FQGTGA. Losses at the gene ends were 5 bases for V and 5 bases for J; bases not matched to a gene: 8. The CDR3, as DNA: TGTGCCAGCAGCCCTGGACTAGCGGGGGGTACGAACAATGAGCAGTTCTTC. Translating it yields CASSPGLAGGTNNEQFF.

This chain joins TRBV7-8 and TRBJ2-7; 9 bases map to TRBD2. J was trimmed by 7 bases and V by 5 bases; bases with no gene match: 3. Per germline, CDR1 SGHVS and CDR2 FQNEAQ. The CDR3 runs 12 residues. The CDR3 coding sequence is TGTGCCAGCAGCCTCGGACTAGCGGAGCAGTACTTC. It translates to CASSLGLAEQYF.

This clone is a singleton in its sample. The chain couples TRBV10-3 to TRBJ2-5; a possible D gene is TRBD2 (6 bases). The germline V and J ends were trimmed by 2 bases and 5 bases, with 6 bases remaining between them. The germline CDR1 and CDR2 sequences are ENHRY and SYGVKD. The CDR3 extends over 12 amino acids. CDR3 protein: CAISEGGETQYF. In nucleotides, the CDR3 is TGTGCCATCAGTGAGGGGGGGGAGACCCAGTACTTC.

The chain uses TRBV6-5 and TRBJ2-1, with unresolved D. CDR1 and CDR2 from the germline V gene are MNHEY and SVGAGI. Trimming left V 8 bases short and J 8 bases short, with 16 bases between. This CDR3 region has 13 residues. CDR3 nucleotide sequence: TGTGCCAGCCGCAATATCGGTCCCTATGAGCAGTTCTTC. Its protein product is CASRNIGPYEQFF.

With regard to this clone: The same CDR3 arises from other DNA sequences in this sample as well. This chain links TRBV9 with TRBJ1-3; no reliable D call. Trimming took 0 bases from V and 0 from J, leaving 4 bases between them. Germline V lookup: CDR1 SGDLS, CDR2 YYNGEE. The CDR3 loop spans 14 amino acids. CDR3 sequence: CASSVAISGNTIYF. The CDR3, as DNA: TGTGCCAGCAGCGTAGCTATCTCTGGAAACACCATATATTTT.

The table lists this clone with a few counts. V gene TRBV10-3 combines with J gene TRBJ2-1; 14 positions agree with TRBD2. This CDR3 region has 19 residues. Per the germline V gene, CDR1 is ENHRY and CDR2 is SYGVKD. The J segment lost 0 bases and the V segment lost 1 base, leaving 5 bases of the junction unmatched. As DNA, the CDR3 is TGTGCCATCAGTGAGTGGACTAGCGGGGGGCGGAGCTCCTACAATGAGCAGTTCTTC. This codes for CAISEWTSGGRSSYNEQFF.

This clone occurred once. The chain employs TRBV6-1 and TRBJ2-7; 9 bases line up with TRBD1. The CDR3 has 23 amino acids. The germline CDR1 and CDR2 sequences are MNHNS and SASEGT. V lost 2 bases and J lost 4; bases outside the gene matches: 30. CDR3: CASSENWPGQGLQLSYVVYEQYF. As DNA, the CDR3 is TGTGCCAGCAGTGAAAATTGGCCGGGACAGGGACTTCAATTGTCCTATGTAGTGTACGAGCAGTACTTC.

V is TRBV27 and J is TRBJ2-2; 15 bases match TRBD2. The CDR3 covers 18 residues. Losses at the gene ends were 5 bases for V and 7 bases for J; bases not matched to a gene: 11. Germline lookup yields CDR1 MNHEY and CDR2 SMNVEV (reference sequence). CDR3 sequence (DNA): TGTGCCAGCAGTCCCGGACTAGCGGGGGGGCCAATCAGCGGGGAGCTGTTTTTT. The encoded protein is CASSPGLAGGPISGELFF.